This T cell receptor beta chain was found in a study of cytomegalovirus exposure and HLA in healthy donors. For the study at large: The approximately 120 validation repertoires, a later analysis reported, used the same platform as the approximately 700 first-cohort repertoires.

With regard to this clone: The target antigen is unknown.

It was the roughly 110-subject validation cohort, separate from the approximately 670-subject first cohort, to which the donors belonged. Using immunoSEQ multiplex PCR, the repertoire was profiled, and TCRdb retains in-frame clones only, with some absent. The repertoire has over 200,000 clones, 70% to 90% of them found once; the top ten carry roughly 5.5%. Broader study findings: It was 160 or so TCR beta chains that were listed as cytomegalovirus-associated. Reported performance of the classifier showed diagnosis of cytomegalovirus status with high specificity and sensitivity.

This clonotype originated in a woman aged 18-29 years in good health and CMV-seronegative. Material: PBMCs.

This CDR3 is CASSESGGSSEQFF. The CDR3 DNA reads TGTGCCAGCAGTGAAAGCGGGGGGAGTTCTGAGCAGTTCTTC. The gene calls are TRBV6-4 and TRBJ2-1; TRBD2 matches at 9 bases. The CDR3 extends over 14 amino acids. With 3 bases clipped from V and 9 bases from J, the junction kept 6 bases outside the gene matches. Germline lookup yields CDR1 MRHNA and CDR2 SNTAGT.